This is a list of T cell receptor beta chains from one sample in a study of blood T cell repertoires in COVID-19. Profiled with immunoSEQ multiplex PCR; TCRdb holds only in-frame clones, not every one. The sample holds 200,000 to 250,000 clones, around 90% seen once. Sequenced: peripheral blood. The receptor set was obtained from a young woman who had recovered from COVID-19. Both conserved end residues are part of each CDR3. A D gene is named only where the DNA matches it firmly. A clone size is listed for some rows: how often the clone was seen (once, few, many), or a class if it is expanded.

len: 16; d_gene: TRBD1; v_gene: TRBV25-1; abundance: NA; j_gene: TRBJ2-1; CDR3aa: CASSKPGQGVYNEQFF; CDR3nt: TGTGCCAGCAGTAAACCGGGACAGGGGGTCTACAATGAGCAGTTCTTC
len: 15; d_gene: TRBD2; v_gene: TRBV19; abundance: NA; j_gene: TRBJ2-5; CDR3aa: CASSKGLADQETQYF; CDR3nt: TGTGCCAGTAGTAAGGGACTAGCGGACCAAGAGACCCAGTACTTC
len: 16; d_gene: NA; v_gene: TRBV5-6; abundance: NA; j_gene: TRBJ2-7; CDR3aa: CASSLPTDGIHYEQYF; CDR3nt: TGTGCCAGCAGCTTGCCCACAGACGGGATACACTACGAGCAGTACTTC
len: 15; d_gene: NA; v_gene: TRBV7-6; abundance: NA; j_gene: TRBJ2-5; CDR3aa: CASSPSRLSRETQYF; CDR3nt: TGTGCCAGCAGCCCAAGTCGTTTGAGCAGGGAGACCCAGTACTTC
len: 14; d_gene: TRBD2; v_gene: TRBV7-2; abundance: NA; j_gene: TRBJ2-7; CDR3aa: CASSRRTSGREQYF; CDR3nt: TGTGCCAGCAGCCGTAGGACTAGCGGGAGAGAGCAGTACTTC
len: 13; d_gene: TRBD1; v_gene: TRBV27; abundance: NA; j_gene: TRBJ1-2; CDR3aa: CASSRDRLYGYTF; CDR3nt: TGTGCCAGCAGTCGGGACAGGCTCTATGGCTACACCTTC
len: 17; d_gene: TRBD2; v_gene: TRBV7-9; abundance: NA; j_gene: TRBJ2-2; CDR3aa: CASSLTSLASNTGELFF; CDR3nt: TGTGCCAGCAGCCTTACCTCACTAGCGAGTAACACCGGGGAGCTGTTTTTT
len: 14; d_gene: NA; v_gene: TRBV9; abundance: NA; j_gene: TRBJ1-1; CDR3aa: CASSGEGRNTEAFF; CDR3nt: TGTGCCAGCAGCGGAGAGGGCAGGAACACTGAAGCTTTCTTT
len: 15; d_gene: NA; v_gene: TRBV4-3; abundance: NA; j_gene: TRBJ2-3; CDR3aa: CASSQGLVSTDTQYF; CDR3nt: TGCGCCAGCAGCCAAGGGTTAGTCAGCACAGATACGCAGTATTTT
len: 14; d_gene: TRBD1; v_gene: TRBV27; abundance: few; j_gene: TRBJ1-2; CDR3aa: CASSLSGQGIGYTF; CDR3nt: TGTGCCAGCAGTTTATCGGGACAGGGTATAGGCTACACCTTC
len: 12; d_gene: NA; v_gene: TRBV11-2; abundance: NA; j_gene: TRBJ2-7; CDR3aa: CASSSFSWEQYF; CDR3nt: TGTGCCAGCAGCTCATTCAGTTGGGAGCAGTACTTC
len: 20; d_gene: NA; v_gene: TRBV30; abundance: NA; j_gene: TRBJ2-3; CDR3aa: CAWRKHRSGPRLDGTDTQYF; CDR3nt: TGTGCCTGGAGAAAGCATCGGTCAGGGCCTCGCCTGGATGGCACAGATACGCAGTATTTT
len: 14; d_gene: TRBD1; v_gene: TRBV19; abundance: NA; j_gene: TRBJ2-7; CDR3aa: CASSMWDRGYEQYF; CDR3nt: TGTGCCAGTAGTATGTGGGACAGGGGCTACGAGCAGTACTTC
len: 13; d_gene: NA; v_gene: TRBV10-1; abundance: NA; j_gene: TRBJ2-3; CDR3aa: CASSRLESDTQYF; CDR3nt: TGCGCCAGCTCCCGACTGGAATCGGATACGCAGTATTTT
len: 13; d_gene: NA; v_gene: TRBV19; abundance: NA; j_gene: TRBJ1-1; CDR3aa: CASSASGATEAFF; CDR3nt: TGTGCCAGTAGTGCCTCAGGGGCAACTGAAGCTTTCTTT
len: 16; d_gene: TRBD2; v_gene: TRBV9; abundance: NA; j_gene: TRBJ2-7; CDR3aa: CASSVVGTSGSHEQYF; CDR3nt: TGTGCCAGCAGCGTAGTCGGGACTAGCGGGAGCCACGAGCAGTACTTC
len: 15; d_gene: TRBD2; v_gene: TRBV7-2; abundance: once; j_gene: TRBJ2-7; CDR3aa: CASSLTSVSSYEQYF; CDR3nt: TGTGCCAGCAGCTTGACTAGCGTTAGCTCCTACGAGCAGTACTTC
len: 18; d_gene: NA; v_gene: TRBV4-2; abundance: NA; j_gene: TRBJ2-3; CDR3aa: CASSQEPSQTGLADTQYF; CDR3nt: TGTGCCAGCAGCCAAGAACCCTCCCAGACAGGACTGGCAGATACGCAGTATTTT
len: 12; d_gene: NA; v_gene: TRBV25-1; abundance: NA; j_gene: TRBJ1-1; CDR3aa: CASSRGLTEAFF; CDR3nt: TGTGCCAGTTCCCGAGGCCTTACTGAAGCTTTCTTT
len: 14; d_gene: NA; v_gene: TRBV18; abundance: NA; j_gene: TRBJ1-4; CDR3aa: CASSLQVNGEKLFF; CDR3nt: TGTGCCAGCTCACTACAGGTGAACGGGGAAAAACTGTTTTTT
len: 16; d_gene: TRBD2; v_gene: TRBV7-9; abundance: once; j_gene: TRBJ2-3; CDR3aa: CASSQAGLSSTDTQYF; CDR3nt: TGTGCCAGCAGCCAAGCGGGACTGTCTAGCACAGATACGCAGTATTTT
len: 15; d_gene: NA; v_gene: TRBV5-6; abundance: few; j_gene: TRBJ1-5; CDR3aa: CASSFFARSNQPQHF; CDR3nt: TGTGCCAGCAGCTTTTTTGCCCGGAGCAATCAGCCCCAGCATTTT
len: 16; d_gene: TRBD2; v_gene: TRBV18; abundance: NA; j_gene: TRBJ2-7; CDR3aa: CASSPTTSGSPYEQYF; CDR3nt: TGTGCCAGCTCACCGACGACTAGCGGGAGCCCATACGAGCAGTACTTC
len: 15; d_gene: TRBD1; v_gene: TRBV27; abundance: NA; j_gene: TRBJ2-7; CDR3aa: CASSSLDRSKAEQYF; CDR3nt: TGTGCCAGCAGTTCCTTGGACAGGTCCAAAGCCGAGCAGTACTTC
len: 11; d_gene: NA; v_gene: TRBV4-2; abundance: NA; j_gene: TRBJ2-3; CDR3aa: CASSESDTQYF; CDR3nt: TGTGCCAGCAGCGAGTCAGATACGCAGTATTTT
len: 13; d_gene: NA; v_gene: TRBV24-1; abundance: NA; j_gene: TRBJ1-1; CDR3aa: CATKEAGHTEAFF; CDR3nt: TGTGCCACTAAGGAAGCAGGGCACACTGAAGCTTTCTTT
len: 16; d_gene: NA; v_gene: TRBV7-8; abundance: NA; j_gene: TRBJ2-3; CDR3aa: CASSLVRERSSDTQYF; CDR3nt: TGTGCCAGCAGCCTAGTCCGGGAGCGGTCCTCCGATACGCAGTATTTT
len: 15; d_gene: NA; v_gene: TRBV2; abundance: NA; j_gene: TRBJ1-1; CDR3aa: CASSRDTSLLTEAFF; CDR3nt: TGTGCCAGCAGTAGGGACACTTCCCTCCTCACTGAAGCTTTCTTT
len: 16; d_gene: NA; v_gene: TRBV12-5; abundance: NA; j_gene: TRBJ2-3; CDR3aa: CASGLGAGVSGDTQYF; CDR3nt: TGTGCTAGTGGCCTGGGGGCGGGAGTCAGTGGAGATACGCAGTATTTT
len: 17; d_gene: TRBD2; v_gene: TRBV10-3; abundance: NA; j_gene: TRBJ2-1; CDR3aa: CAISKGTSGIAYNEQFF; CDR3nt: TGTGCCATCAGTAAGGGGACTAGCGGGATTGCCTACAATGAGCAGTTCTTC
len: 16; d_gene: NA; v_gene: TRBV4-3; abundance: NA; j_gene: TRBJ1-6; CDR3aa: CASSQDGPSYNSPLHF; CDR3nt: TGCGCCAGCAGCCAAGATGGGCCCTCCTATAATTCACCCCTCCACTTT
len: 14; d_gene: NA; v_gene: TRBV19; abundance: NA; j_gene: TRBJ1-2; CDR3aa: CASSIVRLNYGYTF; CDR3nt: TGTGCCAGTAGTATAGTGCGCCTTAACTATGGCTACACCTTC
len: 14; d_gene: NA; v_gene: TRBV4-3; abundance: NA; j_gene: TRBJ1-2; CDR3aa: CASSQVGVRVGYTF; CDR3nt: TGCGCCAGCAGCCAAGTAGGGGTCCGGGTTGGCTACACCTTC
len: 14; d_gene: NA; v_gene: TRBV4-3; abundance: NA; j_gene: TRBJ2-2; CDR3aa: CASSRAREPGELFF; CDR3nt: TGCGCCAGCAGCCGGGCGCGGGAACCCGGGGAGCTGTTTTTT
len: 16; d_gene: NA; v_gene: TRBV6-5; abundance: once; j_gene: TRBJ1-6; CDR3aa: CASSSLMRVGNSPLHF; CDR3nt: TGTGCCAGCAGTTCCCTCATGAGGGTCGGTAATTCACCCCTCCACTTT
len: 16; d_gene: TRBD2; v_gene: TRBV2; abundance: few; j_gene: TRBJ2-2; CDR3aa: CASSEDGSGRTGELFF; CDR3nt: TGTGCCAGCAGTGAAGATGGTAGCGGGAGAACCGGGGAGCTGTTTTTT
len: 11; d_gene: TRBD1; v_gene: TRBV29-1; abundance: NA; j_gene: TRBJ2-1; CDR3aa: CSADRVYEQFF; CDR3nt: TGCAGCGCGGACAGGGTTTATGAGCAGTTCTTC
len: 14; d_gene: NA; v_gene: TRBV7-3; abundance: NA; j_gene: TRBJ2-3; CDR3aa: CASSLEGQIDTQYF; CDR3nt: TGTGCCAGCAGCTTAGAGGGCCAGATAGATACGCAGTATTTT
len: 15; d_gene: TRBD1; v_gene: TRBV12-5; abundance: NA; j_gene: TRBJ2-6; CDR3aa: CASGRGGGGANVLTF; CDR3nt: TGTGCTAGTGGCCGAGGGGGCGGTGGGGCCAACGTCCTGACTTTC
len: 14; d_gene: NA; v_gene: TRBV6-6; abundance: NA; j_gene: TRBJ1-4; CDR3aa: CASSPLSRGEKLFF; CDR3nt: TGTGCCAGCAGCCCCCTGAGTCGAGGTGAAAAACTGTTTTTT
len: 16; d_gene: NA; v_gene: TRBV9; abundance: NA; j_gene: TRBJ2-3; CDR3aa: CASSVEWGTYTDTQYF; CDR3nt: TGTGCCAGCAGCGTAGAGTGGGGGACATACACAGATACGCAGTATTTT
len: 16; d_gene: NA; v_gene: TRBV6-6; abundance: NA; j_gene: TRBJ2-7; CDR3aa: CASSIGQTDGAYEQYF; CDR3nt: TGTGCCAGCAGCATCGGACAGACTGACGGCGCGTACGAGCAGTACTTC
len: 13; d_gene: NA; v_gene: TRBV29-1; abundance: NA; j_gene: TRBJ2-2; CDR3aa: CSVEDRDTGELFF; CDR3nt: TGCAGCGTTGAAGATCGGGACACCGGGGAGCTGTTTTTT
len: 14; d_gene: TRBD1; v_gene: TRBV29-1; abundance: NA; j_gene: TRBJ1-5; CDR3aa: CSAMTTGGDQPQHF; CDR3nt: TGCAGCGCGATGACAACAGGGGGCGATCAGCCCCAGCATTTT
len: 16; d_gene: TRBD1; v_gene: TRBV7-9; abundance: NA; j_gene: TRBJ1-2; CDR3aa: CASSISDREFNYGYTF; CDR3nt: TGTGCCAGCAGCATTAGCGACAGGGAGTTTAACTATGGCTACACCTTC
len: 18; d_gene: TRBD2; v_gene: TRBV27; abundance: once; j_gene: TRBJ2-3; CDR3aa: CASSLGISGRGSTDTQYF; CDR3nt: TGTGCCAGCAGTTTAGGGATTAGCGGGAGGGGGAGCACAGATACGCAGTATTTT